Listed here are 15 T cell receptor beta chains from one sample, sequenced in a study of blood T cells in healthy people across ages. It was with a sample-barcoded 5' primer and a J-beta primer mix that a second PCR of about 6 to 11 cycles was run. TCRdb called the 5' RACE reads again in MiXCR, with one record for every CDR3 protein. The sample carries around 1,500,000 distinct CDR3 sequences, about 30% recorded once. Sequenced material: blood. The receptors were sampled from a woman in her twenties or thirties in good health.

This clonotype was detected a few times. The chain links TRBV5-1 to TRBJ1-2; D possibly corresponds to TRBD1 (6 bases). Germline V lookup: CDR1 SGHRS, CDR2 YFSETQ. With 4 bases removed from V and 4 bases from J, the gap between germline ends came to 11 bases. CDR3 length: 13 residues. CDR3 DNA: TGCGCCAGCAGCACACAGGGTTTCTATGGCTACACCTTC. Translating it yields CASSTQGFYGYTF.

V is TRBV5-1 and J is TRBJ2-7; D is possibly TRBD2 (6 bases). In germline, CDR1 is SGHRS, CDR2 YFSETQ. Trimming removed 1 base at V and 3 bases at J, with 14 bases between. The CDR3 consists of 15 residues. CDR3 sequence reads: CASSLSSGSFYEQYF. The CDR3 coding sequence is TGCGCCAGCAGCTTGTCAAGCGGGTCCTTCTACGAGCAGTACTTC.

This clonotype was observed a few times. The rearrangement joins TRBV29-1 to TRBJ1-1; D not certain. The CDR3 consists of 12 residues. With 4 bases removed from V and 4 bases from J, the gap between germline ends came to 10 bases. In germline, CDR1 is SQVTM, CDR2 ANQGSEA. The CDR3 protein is CSVGDRVTEAFF. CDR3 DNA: TGCAGCGTTGGCGATCGGGTCACTGAAGCTTTCTTT.

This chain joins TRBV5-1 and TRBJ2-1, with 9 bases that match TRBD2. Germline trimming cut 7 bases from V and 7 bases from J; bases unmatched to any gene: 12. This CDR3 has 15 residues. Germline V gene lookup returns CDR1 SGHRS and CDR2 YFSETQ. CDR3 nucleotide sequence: TGCGCCAGCCTCCATAGCGGGAGAGGCGGGAATGAGCAGTTCTTC. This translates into CASLHSGRGGNEQFF.

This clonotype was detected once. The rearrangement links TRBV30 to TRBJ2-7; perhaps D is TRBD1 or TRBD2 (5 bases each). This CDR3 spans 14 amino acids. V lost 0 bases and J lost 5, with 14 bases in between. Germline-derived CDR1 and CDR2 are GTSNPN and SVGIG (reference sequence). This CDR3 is CAWSVGPLGHEQYF. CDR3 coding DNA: TGTGCCTGGAGTGTGGGACCCCTTGGCCACGAGCAGTACTTC.

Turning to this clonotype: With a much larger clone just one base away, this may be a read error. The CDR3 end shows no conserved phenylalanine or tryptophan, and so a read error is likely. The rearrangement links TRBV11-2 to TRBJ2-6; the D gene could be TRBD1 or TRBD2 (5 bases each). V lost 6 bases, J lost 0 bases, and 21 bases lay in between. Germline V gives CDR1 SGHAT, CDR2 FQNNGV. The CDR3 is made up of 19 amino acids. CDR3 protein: CASRSVRDEGTSGANVLTC. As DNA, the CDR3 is TGTGCCAGCAGAAGTGTCCGGGACGAGGGTACCTCTGGGGCCAACGTCCTGACTTGC.

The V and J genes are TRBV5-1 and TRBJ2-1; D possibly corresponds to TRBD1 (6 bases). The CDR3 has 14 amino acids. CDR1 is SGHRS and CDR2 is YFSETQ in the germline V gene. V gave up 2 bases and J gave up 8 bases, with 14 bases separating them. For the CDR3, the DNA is TGCGCCAGCAGCTTATCATCAGGGACACATGAGCAGTTCTTC. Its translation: CASSLSSGTHEQFF.

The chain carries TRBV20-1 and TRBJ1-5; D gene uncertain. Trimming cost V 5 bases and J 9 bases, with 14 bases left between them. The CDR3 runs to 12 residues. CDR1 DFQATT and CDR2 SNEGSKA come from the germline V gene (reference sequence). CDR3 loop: CSAEGSQGPQHF. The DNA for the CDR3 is TGCAGTGCTGAAGGCAGCCAAGGGCCCCAGCATTTT.

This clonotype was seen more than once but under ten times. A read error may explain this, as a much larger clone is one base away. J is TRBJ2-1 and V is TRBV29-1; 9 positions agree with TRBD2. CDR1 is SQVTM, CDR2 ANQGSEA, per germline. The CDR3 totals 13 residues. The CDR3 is CGAAGGRSNEQFF. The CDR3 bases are TGCGGCGCCGCGGGGGGGAGGAGCAATGAGCAGTTCTTC.

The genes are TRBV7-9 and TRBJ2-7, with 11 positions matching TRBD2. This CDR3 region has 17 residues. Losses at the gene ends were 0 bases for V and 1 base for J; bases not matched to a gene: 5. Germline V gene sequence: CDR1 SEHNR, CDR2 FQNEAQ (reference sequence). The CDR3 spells CASSLAPGTSGSYEQYF. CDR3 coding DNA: TGTGCCAGCAGCTTAGCCCCGGGGACTAGCGGATCCTACGAGCAGTACTTC.

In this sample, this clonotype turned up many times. The CDR3 bases are TGTGCCAGCAGCCCCACCGGAGTTTACACAGATACGCAGTATTTT. It yields the protein CASSPTGVYTDTQYF. The chain combines TRBV7-2 with TRBJ2-3; D is unclear. CDR1 and CDR2 (germline): SGHTA, FQGNSA. V was clipped by 5 bases and J by 2 bases, with 14 bases between them. This CDR3 is built from 15 residues.

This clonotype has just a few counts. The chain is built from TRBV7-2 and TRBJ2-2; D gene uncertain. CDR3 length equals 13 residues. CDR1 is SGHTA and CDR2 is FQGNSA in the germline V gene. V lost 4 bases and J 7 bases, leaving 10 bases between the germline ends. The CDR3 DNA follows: TGTGCCAGCAGCTGGCCGCCTAGCGGGGAGCTGTTTTTT. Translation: CASSWPPSGELFF. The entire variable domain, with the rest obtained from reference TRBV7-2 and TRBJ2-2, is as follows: GAGVSQSPSNKVTEKGKDVELRCDPISGHTALYWYRQSLGQGLEFLIYFQGNSAPDKSGLPSDRFSAERTGGSVSTLTIQRTQQEDSAVYLCASSWPPSGELFFGEGSRLTVL.

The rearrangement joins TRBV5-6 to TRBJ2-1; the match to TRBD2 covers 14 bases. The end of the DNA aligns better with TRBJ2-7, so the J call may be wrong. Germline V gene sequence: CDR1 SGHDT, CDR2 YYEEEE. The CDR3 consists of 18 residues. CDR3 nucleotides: TGTGCCAGCAGCCGCGGACTAGCGGGGGGTTCGTACTACAATGAGCAGTACTTC. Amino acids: CASSRGLAGGSYYNEQYF.

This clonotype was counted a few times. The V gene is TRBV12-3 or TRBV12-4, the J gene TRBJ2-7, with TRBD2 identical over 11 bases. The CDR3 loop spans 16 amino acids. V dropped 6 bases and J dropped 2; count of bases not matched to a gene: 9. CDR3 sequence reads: CASRTSGTSGTYEQYF. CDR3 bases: TGTGCCAGCAGGACCTCCGGGACTAGCGGAACCTACGAGCAGTACTTC.

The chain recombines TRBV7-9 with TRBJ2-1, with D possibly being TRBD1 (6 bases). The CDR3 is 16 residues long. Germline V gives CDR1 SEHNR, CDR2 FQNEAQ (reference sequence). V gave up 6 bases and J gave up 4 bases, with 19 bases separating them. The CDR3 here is CASSPTGLGYYNEQFF. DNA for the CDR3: TGTGCCAGCAGTCCTACAGGGCTGGGATATTACAATGAGCAGTTCTTC.